These T cell receptor beta chains were read from a single sample in a study of shared clonotypes between healthy human individuals. Some clones are missing from TCRdb's copy, which holds only in-frame ones; the method was immunoSEQ multiplex PCR. The sample yields about 680,000 clones, about three quarters seen once. The specimen was memory CD4+ T cells sorted from blood. These receptors all stem from a woman aged 25 to 39 in good health. The CDR3 runs from the conserved cysteine through the conserved F or W. D genes are given only for firm matches. Rows may omit the clone size; those that give it use once, few, many or a size class.

NA TRBJ2-3 TRBV7-2 NA CASSLVWGYADTQYF TGTGCCAGCAGCTTAGTTTGGGGTTACGCAGATACGCAGTATTTT
TRBD1 TRBJ1-2 TRBV28 NA CASSLGQEDYGYTF TGTGCCAGCAGTTTGGGACAGGAGGACTATGGCTACACCTTC
NA TRBJ2-2 TRBV6-6 NA CASSYLAGNTGELFF TGTGCCAGCAGTTACCTGGCAGGAAACACCGGGGAGCTGTTTTTT
NA TRBJ2-7 TRBV5-1 NA CASSLALGGNEQYF TGCGCCAGCAGCTTGGCTCTAGGGGGAAACGAGCAGTACTTC
NA TRBJ2-1 TRBV6-6 NA CASSLDRRDRNEQFF TGTGCCAGCAGTCTCGACAGGCGAGACCGTAATGAGCAGTTCTTC
NA TRBJ1-5 TRBV28 NA CASSFRGINQPQHF TGTGCCAGCAGTTTTCGCGGGATCAATCAGCCCCAGCATTTT
NA TRBJ2-3 TRBV5-4 NA CASSGTSTHTQYF TGTGCCAGCAGCGGCACTAGCACGCATACGCAGTATTTT
NA TRBJ1-2 TRBV6-1 NA CASSEARTAYGYTF TGTGCCAGCAGTGAAGCTCGGACAGCCTATGGCTACACCTTC
NA TRBJ1-2 TRBV28 NA CATSLGDGYTF TGTGCCACCTCCCTTGGGGATGGCTACACCTTC
NA TRBJ2-7 TRBV5-1 NA CASSPRSGVYEQYF TGCGCCAGCAGCCCCCGTAGCGGAGTCTACGAGCAGTACTTC
NA TRBJ2-5 TRBV7-9 few CASKRVGETQYF TGTGCCAGCAAAAGGGTGGGAGAGACCCAGTACTTC
NA TRBJ1-5 TRBV5-1 NA CASSLGEGPGWPQHF TGCGCCAGCAGCTTGGGCGAGGGGCCCGGGTGGCCCCAGCATTTT
NA TRBJ2-1 TRBV5-5 NA CASSSPGYSPNEQFF TGTGCCAGCAGCTCCCCCGGTTATAGCCCCAATGAGCAGTTCTTC
NA TRBJ1-1 TRBV5-1 NA CASSARRGIDGEAFF TGCGCCAGCAGCGCGCGAAGGGGGATCGATGGTGAAGCTTTCTTT
NA TRBJ2-5 TRBV7-9 NA CASSLGTLGAQETQYF TGTGCCAGCAGCCTCGGTACACTCGGTGCACAAGAGACCCAGTACTTC
NA TRBJ2-7 TRBV2 few CASSPFSEQYF TGTGCCAGCAGCCCCTTTTCGGAGCAGTACTTC
TRBD2 TRBJ2-3 TRBV6-6 NA CASLGLPTDTQYF TGTGCCAGCCTGGGACTACCCACAGATACGCAGTATTTT